This T cell receptor (beta chain) was identified during a study of blood T cell repertoires in COVID-19. Original processing methods: Researchers report that nucleated cell counts were estimated from reference gene primer amplification. Here immunoSEQ multiplex PCR was the method, and the copy in TCRdb shows in-frame clones only, minus some. The DNA was the basis for D and trimming; V, J and clone size are from that table. Among about 260,000 clones listed, over 70% were seen once. The material sequenced was peripheral blood. The receptor's source is a woman aged 70-85 years with COVID-19, enrolled during active disease.

CDR3 nucleotide sequence: TGCAGCGTGGCGCTCCTGTGGGGGGATAATCAGCCCCAGCATTTT. Residues: CSVALLWGDNQPQHF. The chain uses TRBV29-1 and TRBJ1-5, with D maybe TRBD1 (5 bases). Germline V lookup: CDR1 SQVTM, CDR2 ANQGSEA. There are 15 residues in the CDR3. V was clipped by 6 bases and J by 4 bases, with 19 bases between them.